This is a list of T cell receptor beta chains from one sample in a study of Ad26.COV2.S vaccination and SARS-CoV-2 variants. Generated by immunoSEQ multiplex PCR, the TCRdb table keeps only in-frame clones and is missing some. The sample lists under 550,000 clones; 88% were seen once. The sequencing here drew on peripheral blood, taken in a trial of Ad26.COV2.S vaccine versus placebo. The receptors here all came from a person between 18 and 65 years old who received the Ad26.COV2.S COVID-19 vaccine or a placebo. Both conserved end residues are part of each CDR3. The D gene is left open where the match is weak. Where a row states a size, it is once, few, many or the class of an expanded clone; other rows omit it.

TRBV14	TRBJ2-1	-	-	TGTGCCAGCAGCCAAGGGTCACGTGAGCAGTTCTTC	CASSQGSREQFF
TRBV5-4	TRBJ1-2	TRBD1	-	TGTGCCAGCAGCTCCTGGGGGCAGGGGGATAGTGACTATGGCTACACCTTC	CASSSWGQGDSDYGYTF
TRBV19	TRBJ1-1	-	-	TGTGCCAGTAGTTGGGGCACTGAAGCTTTCTTT	CASSWGTEAFF
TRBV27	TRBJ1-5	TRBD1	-	TGTGCCATCCCTAGGCGGGGACAGGGGGCGGTGGGCAATCAGCCCCAGCATTTT	CAIPRRGQGAVGNQPQHF
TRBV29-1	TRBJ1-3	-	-	TGCAGCGTTGTCGGGGCCAGCTCTGGAAACACCATATATTTT	CSVVGASSGNTIYF
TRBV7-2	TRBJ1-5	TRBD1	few	TGTGCCAGCAGCGACGACAGGGGTGCATTTCAGCCCCAGCATTTT	CASSDDRGAFQPQHF
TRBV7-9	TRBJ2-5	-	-	TGTGCCAGCAGCCAGCAGGTGTCAGGAACCCAGTACTTC	CASSQQVSGTQYF
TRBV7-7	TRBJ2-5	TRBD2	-	TGTGCTAGCAGCTTACCCCTTAGCGGGGGAGGAGAGACCCAGTACTTC	CASSLPLSGGGETQYF
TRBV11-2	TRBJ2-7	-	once	TGTGCCAGCAGCTTAGGGGGCAGGTCCTACGAGCAGTACTTC	CASSLGGRSYEQYF
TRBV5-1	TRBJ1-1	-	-	TGCGCCAGCAGCGTATCGCCGAATTTGAACACTGAAGCTTTCTTT	CASSVSPNLNTEAFF
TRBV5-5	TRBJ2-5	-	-	TGTGCCAGCAGCCCCCGAGGTCTGATTCAAGAGACCCAGTACTTC	CASSPRGLIQETQYF
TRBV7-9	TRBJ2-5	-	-	TGTGCCAGCAGTCACCGTCCGGACTCGAGGGGCCAAGAGACCCAGTACTTC	CASSHRPDSRGQETQYF
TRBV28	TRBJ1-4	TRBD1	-	TGTGCCAGCAGTTTCTCGACAGGGTGGGGGGAAAAACTGTTTTTT	CASSFSTGWGEKLFF
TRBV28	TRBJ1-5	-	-	TGTGCCAGCAGTTTTTTGGGTAGCAATCAGCCCCAGCATTTT	CASSFLGSNQPQHF
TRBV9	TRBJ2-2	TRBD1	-	TGTGCCAGCAGCGGACAGAGACAGGGGGCTGGCACCGGGGAGCTGTTTTTT	CASSGQRQGAGTGELFF
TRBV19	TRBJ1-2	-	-	TGTGCCAGTAGTATCGGTCAGGCCGGATCCACCTTC	CASSIGQAGSTF
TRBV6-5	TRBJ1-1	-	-	TGTGCCAGCGGCCGCGCGGCGAACACTGAAGCTTTCTTT	CASGRAANTEAFF
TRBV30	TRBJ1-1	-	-	TGTGCCTGGAGTGTAAAGAGGGGCACTGAAGCTTTCTTT	CAWSVKRGTEAFF
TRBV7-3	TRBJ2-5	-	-	TGTGCCAGCAGCTACCACGGGGTCGGGAGTGAGACCCAGTACTTC	CASSYHGVGSETQYF